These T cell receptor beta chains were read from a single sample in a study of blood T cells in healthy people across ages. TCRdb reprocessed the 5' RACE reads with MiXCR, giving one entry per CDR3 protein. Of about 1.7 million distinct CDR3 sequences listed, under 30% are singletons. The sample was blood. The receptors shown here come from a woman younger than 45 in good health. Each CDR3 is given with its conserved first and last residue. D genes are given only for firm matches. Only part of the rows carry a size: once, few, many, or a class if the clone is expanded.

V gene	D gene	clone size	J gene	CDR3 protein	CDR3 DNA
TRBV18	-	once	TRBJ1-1	CASSPPGVYDTEAFF	TGTGCCAGCTCACCACCGGGGGTCTACGACACTGAAGCTTTCTTT
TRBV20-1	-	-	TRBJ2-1	CSVQEPRGYNEQFF	TGCAGTGTTCAAGAGCCGAGGGGCTACAATGAGCAGTTCTTC
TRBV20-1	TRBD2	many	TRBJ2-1	CSARDLTSGRDEQFF	TGCAGTGCTAGAGATCTGACTAGCGGGAGGGATGAGCAGTTCTTC
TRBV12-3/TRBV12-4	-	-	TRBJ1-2	CASSLSSEAGNGYTF	TGTGCCAGCAGTTTATCTAGTGAGGCAGGGAATGGCTACACCTTC
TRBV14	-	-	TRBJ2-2	CASSQESENTGELFF	TGTGCCAGCAGCCAAGAGAGCGAGAACACCGGGGAGCTGTTTTTT
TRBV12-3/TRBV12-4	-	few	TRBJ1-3	CASSPENSGNTIYF	TGTGCCAGCAGTCCAGAGAACTCTGGAAACACCATATATTTT
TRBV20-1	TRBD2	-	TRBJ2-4	CSASPTSGTGNNEQYF	TGCAGTGCTAGCCCTACTAGCGGGACGGGAAACAATGAGCAGTACTTC
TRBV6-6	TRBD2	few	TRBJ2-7	CASSYWRTSGGKQYF	TGTGCCAGCAGTTACTGGAGGACTAGCGGGGGTAAGCAGTACTTC
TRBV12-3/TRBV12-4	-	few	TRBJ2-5	CASSSPPTKETQYF	TGTGCCAGCAGTTCTCCCCCGACGAAAGAGACCCAGTACTTC
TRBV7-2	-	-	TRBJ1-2	CASSPRVLGTYGYTF	TGTGCCAGCAGCCCAAGGGTTCTTGGAACCTATGGCTACACCTTC
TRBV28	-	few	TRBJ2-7	CASSLLGAQGDYEQYF	TGTGCCAGCAGTTTACTAGGGGCCCAAGGAGACTACGAGCAGTACTTC
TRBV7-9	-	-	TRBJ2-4	CASSPPRGTVIQYF	TGTGCCAGCAGCCCTCCTCGGGGGACGGTCATTCAGTACTTC
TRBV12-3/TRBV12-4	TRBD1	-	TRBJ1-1	CASRRGQGASGTEAFF	TGTGCCAGCAGACGAGGACAGGGGGCGTCGGGCACTGAAGCTTTCTTT
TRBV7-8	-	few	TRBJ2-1	CASSQSVFGEQFF	TGTGCCAGCAGCCAATCCGTATTTGGAGAGCAGTTCTTC
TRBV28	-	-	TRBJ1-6	CASTRDGTNSPLHF	TGTGCCAGCACCCGGGACGGGACGAATTCACCCCTCCACTTT
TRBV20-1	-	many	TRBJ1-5	CSASRGQNQPQHF	TGCAGTGCTAGCCGCGGGCAAAATCAGCCCCAGCATTTT
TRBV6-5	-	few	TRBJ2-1	CASSWVGDEQFF	TGTGCCAGCAGTTGGGTAGGGGATGAGCAGTTCTTC
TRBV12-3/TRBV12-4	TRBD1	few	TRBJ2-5	CASSAVRDREGETQYF	TGTGCCAGCAGTGCCGTCAGGGACAGGGAAGGAGAGACCCAGTACTTC
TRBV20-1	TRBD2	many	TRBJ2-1	CSATGTSVNEQFF	TGCAGTGCAACCGGGACTAGCGTCAATGAGCAGTTCTTC
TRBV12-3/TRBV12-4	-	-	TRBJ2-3	CASSLDVRGSTDAQYF	TGTGCCAGCAGTTTAGATGTACGGGGTAGCACAGATGCGCAGTATTTT
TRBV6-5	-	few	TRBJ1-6	CASSYSTAAYSPLHF	TGTGCCAGCAGTTACTCGACGGCTGCCTATTCACCCCTCCACTTT
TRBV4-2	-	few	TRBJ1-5	CASSQDAGQHQPQHF	TGTGCCAGCAGCCAAGATGCAGGTCAACATCAGCCCCAGCATTTT
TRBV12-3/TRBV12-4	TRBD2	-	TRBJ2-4	CASSLSGRDIQYF	TGTGCCAGCAGCCTTAGCGGGAGGGACATTCAGTACTTC
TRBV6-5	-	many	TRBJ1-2	CASSLDTASGYTF	TGTGCCAGCAGTTTGGACACGGCTAGTGGCTACACCTTC
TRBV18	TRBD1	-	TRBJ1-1	CASSPRGQGIGNTEAFF	TGTGCCAGCTCACCCCGGGGACAGGGGATCGGGAACACTGAAGCTTTCTTT
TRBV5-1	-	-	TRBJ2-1	CASSFIRGRNEQFF	TGCGCCAGCAGCTTTATCCGGGGGCGGAATGAGCAGTTCTTC
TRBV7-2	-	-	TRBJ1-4	CASSSARRSGEKLFF	TGTGCCAGCAGCTCCGCCAGGAGGAGTGGAGAAAAACTGTTTTTT
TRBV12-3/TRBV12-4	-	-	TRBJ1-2	CAGSLSGSFYGYTF	TGTGCCGGCAGTTTAAGCGGTTCTTTCTATGGCTACACCTTC